The TCR beta chain described here comes from a study of radiation and T cells in renal cell carcinoma. Sequenced by immunoSEQ multiplex PCR; TCRdb stores in-frame clones only, minus some. This sample carries 150,000 or so clones, 88% of them seen once, and the ten largest clones take roughly 12%. Whole-study results and caveats: Top tumor clonotypes rose in blood 2 weeks post-radiation, then contracted.

On this clone itself: Its specificity is unknown.

As to time point: blood 4 weeks post-SBRT, at nephrectomy. As to treatment: 15 Gy SBRT to primary tumor, nephrectomy 4 weeks later. Nephrectomy followed 15 Gy stereotactic body radiation by 4 weeks. Serial blood draws occurred at baseline and 2 and 4 weeks post-SBRT. The sample consisted of blood, taken from a patient whose treatment included radiotherapy and nephrectomy. This TCR came from a woman aged 50 to 65 with renal cell carcinoma.

CDR3 amino acids: CASSPGTDKDGYGYTF. The CDR3 coding sequence is TGTGCCAGCTCACCGGGGACGGATAAGGATGGCTATGGCTACACCTTC. The V gene is TRBV18, the J gene TRBJ1-2; a weak D match, TRBD1 (5 bases). From germline, CDR1 is KGHSH and CDR2 LQKENI. Trimming stripped 3 bases from V and 4 bases from J, with 18 bases between. CDR3 size: 16 residues.